Sequencing of this TCR beta chain was carried out in a study of Ad26.COV2.S vaccination and SARS-CoV-2 variants. On the study more broadly: Ad26.COV2.S shots went into the muscle once or twice, 56 days apart. Study-wide results and caveats: Reported findings describe substantial breadth in spike-specific CD8+ and CD4+ T cell responses following vaccination.

Profiled with immunoSEQ multiplex PCR; TCRdb holds only in-frame clones, not every one. This sample has 300,000 to 400,000 clones, with 65% to 90% found just once. Concerning this clone: Its cognate antigen is unknown.

V was shortened by 2 bases and J by 9 bases, with 13 bases between the two germline ends. The V gene's germline CDR1 is MNHEY and CDR2 SVGAGI. The CDR3 is 13 residues long. Treatment of the sample: over 15 received Ad26.COV2.S at low or high dose, single or two shots; several received placebo; per-sample allocation not given. Material that was analyzed had been drawn on day 63 after the first vaccine or placebo injection. The donor's status was that of an adult aged 18-55 years in Boston. This specimen consisted of peripheral blood, obtained in a trial of Ad26.COV2.S vaccine versus placebo. The chain joins TRBV6-5 to TRBJ1-2; no firm D call. This TCR was recovered from a person aged 18-60 years who received the Ad26.COV2.S COVID-19 vaccine or a placebo. The DNA for the CDR3 is TGTGCCAGCAGTTACCGGGATTATGAACGCTACACCTTC. It is translated as CASSYRDYERYTF.